The present TCR beta chain was sequenced within a study of T cell responses to AZD1222 COVID-19 vaccine. This clone was seen a few times. Its cognate antigen is unknown. Distinct nucleotide sequences in the sample also encode this CDR3. From germline, CDR1 is SGDLS and CDR2 YYNGEE. The CDR3 is made up of 12 amino acids. Germline trimming cut 3 bases from V and 10 bases from J; bases unmatched to any gene: 1. The protocol was immunoSEQ multiplex PCR, while the TCRdb copy is restricted to in-frame clones and leaves out a portion. The repertoire holds around 88,000 clones, with approximately 86% as singletons. Study findings and constraints: Dominant CD4 TCR responses targeted spike regions 160-218 and 743-854.

The source of this sequence is an adult in good health. The material was peripheral blood, obtained on day 0 of AZD1222 vaccination. This chain connects TRBV9 to TRBJ1-6; 7 nucleotides match TRBD1. This CDR3 is CASSAGGSPLHF. The CDR3 bases are TGTGCCAGCAGCGCAGGGGGATCACCCCTCCACTTT.